This T cell receptor (beta chain) was identified during a study of blood T cell repertoires in COVID-19. V was clipped by 4 bases and J by 1 base; unmatched bases: 6. From germline, CDR1 is MGHRA and CDR2 YSYEKL. The CDR3 consists of 15 residues. Assay: immunoSEQ multiplex PCR; the TCRdb copy retains only in-frame clones and omits some. This sample yields tens of thousands of clones, of which 85% are seen a single time; about 5.3% belongs to the top ten. This rearrangement joins TRBV4-1 to TRBJ2-5, with 7 positions matching TRBD1. Specimen: peripheral blood. The receptor was isolated from a man between 65 and 85 years old with acute or convalescent COVID-19. CDR3 nucleotides: TGCGCCAGCAGCCGGACAGGCGGAGTCCAAGAGACCCAGTACTTC. Its translation: CASSRTGGVQETQYF.